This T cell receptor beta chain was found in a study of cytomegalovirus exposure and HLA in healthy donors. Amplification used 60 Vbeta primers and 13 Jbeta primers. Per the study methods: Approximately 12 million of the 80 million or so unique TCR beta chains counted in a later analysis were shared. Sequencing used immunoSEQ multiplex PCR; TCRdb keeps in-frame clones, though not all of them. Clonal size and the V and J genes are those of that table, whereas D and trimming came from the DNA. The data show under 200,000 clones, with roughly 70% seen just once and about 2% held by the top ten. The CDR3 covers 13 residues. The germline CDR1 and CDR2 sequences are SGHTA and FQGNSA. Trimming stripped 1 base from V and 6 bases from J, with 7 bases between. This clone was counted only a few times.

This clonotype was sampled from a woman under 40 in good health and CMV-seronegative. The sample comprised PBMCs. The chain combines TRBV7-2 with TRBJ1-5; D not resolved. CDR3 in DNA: TGTGCCAGCAGCTTAGATCCGGGTCAGCCCCAGCATTTT. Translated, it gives CASSLDPGQPQHF.